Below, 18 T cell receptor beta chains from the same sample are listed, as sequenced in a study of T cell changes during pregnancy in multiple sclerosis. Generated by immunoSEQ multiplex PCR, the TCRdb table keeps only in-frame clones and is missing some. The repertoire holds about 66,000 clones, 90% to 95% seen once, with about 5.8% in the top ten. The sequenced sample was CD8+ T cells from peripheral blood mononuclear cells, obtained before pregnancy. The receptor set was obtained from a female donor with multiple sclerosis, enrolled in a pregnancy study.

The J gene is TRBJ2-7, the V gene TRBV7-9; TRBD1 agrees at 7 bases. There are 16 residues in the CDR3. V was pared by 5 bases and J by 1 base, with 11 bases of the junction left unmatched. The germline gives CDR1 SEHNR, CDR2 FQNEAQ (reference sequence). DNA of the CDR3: TGTGCCAGCAGCCCACTCAGGGGGAGTGAGTCCTACGAGCAGTACTTC. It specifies CASSPLRGSESYEQYF.

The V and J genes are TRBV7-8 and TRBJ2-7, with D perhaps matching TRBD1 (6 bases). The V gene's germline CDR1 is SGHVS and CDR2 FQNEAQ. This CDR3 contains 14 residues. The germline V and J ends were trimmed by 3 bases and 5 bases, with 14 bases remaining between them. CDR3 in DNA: TGTGCCAGCAGCTTGACAGGAGTTCGGGACGAGCAGTACTTC. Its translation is CASSLTGVRDEQYF. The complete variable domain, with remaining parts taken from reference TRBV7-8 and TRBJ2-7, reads GAGVSQSPRYKVAKRGQDVALRCDPISGHVSLFWYQQALGQGPEFLTYFQNEAQLDKSGLPSDRFFAERPEGSVSTLKIQRTQQEDSAVYLCASSLTGVRDEQYFGPGTRLTVT.

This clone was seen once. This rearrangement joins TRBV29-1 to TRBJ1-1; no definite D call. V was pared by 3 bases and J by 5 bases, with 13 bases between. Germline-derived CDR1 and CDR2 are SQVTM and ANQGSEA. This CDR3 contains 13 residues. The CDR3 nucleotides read TGCAGCGTTGATCTCGGGGTTGAGACTGAAGCTTTCTTT. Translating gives CSVDLGVETEAFF.

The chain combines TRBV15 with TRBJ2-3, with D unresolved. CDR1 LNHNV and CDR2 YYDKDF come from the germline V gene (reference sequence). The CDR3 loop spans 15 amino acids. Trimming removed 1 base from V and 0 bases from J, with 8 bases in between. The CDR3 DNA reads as TGTGCCACCAGCAGAGCTGGCGGTAGCACAGATACGCAGTATTTT. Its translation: CATSRAGGSTDTQYF.

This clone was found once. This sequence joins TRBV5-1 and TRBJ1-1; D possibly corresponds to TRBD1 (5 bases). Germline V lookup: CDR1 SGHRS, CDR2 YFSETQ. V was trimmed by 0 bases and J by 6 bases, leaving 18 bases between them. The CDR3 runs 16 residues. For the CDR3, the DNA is TGCGCCAGCAGCTTGGACACAGCAGTTGGGGCCGCTGAAGCTTTCTTT. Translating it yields CASSLDTAVGAAEAFF.

The CDR3 DNA reads as TGTGCCAGCAGCCCTCTAGCGGAGGGTGGGTGGGATGAGCAGTTCTTC. Translating it yields CASSPLAEGGWDEQFF. The chain uses TRBV4-2 and TRBJ2-1, with TRBD2 matching 7 bases. With V trimmed by 4 bases and J by 8 bases, 14 bases remained unmatched. Germline CDR1 is LGHNA and CDR2 is YNFKEQ. The CDR3 has 16 amino acids.

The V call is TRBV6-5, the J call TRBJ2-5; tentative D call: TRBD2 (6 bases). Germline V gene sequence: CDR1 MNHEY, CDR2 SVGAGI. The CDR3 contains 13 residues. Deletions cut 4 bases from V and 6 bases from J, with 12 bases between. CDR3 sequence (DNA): TGTGCCAGCAGTTTGGACGGGGGAAAGACCCAGTACTTC. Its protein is CASSLDGGKTQYF.

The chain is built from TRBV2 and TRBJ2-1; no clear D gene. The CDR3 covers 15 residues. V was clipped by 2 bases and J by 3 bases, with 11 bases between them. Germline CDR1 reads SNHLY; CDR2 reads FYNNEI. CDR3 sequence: CASSESHRLYNEQFF. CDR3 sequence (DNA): TGTGCCAGCAGTGAAAGCCACCGCCTCTACAATGAGCAGTTCTTC.

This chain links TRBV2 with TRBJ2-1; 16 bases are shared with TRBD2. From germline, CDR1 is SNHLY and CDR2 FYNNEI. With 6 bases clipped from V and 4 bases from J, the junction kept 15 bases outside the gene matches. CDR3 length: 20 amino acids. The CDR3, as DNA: TGTGCCAGCAGCGACCCTCCGGGACTAGCGGGGGGGCCGGGGTACAATGAGCAGTTCTTC. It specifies CASSDPPGLAGGPGYNEQFF.

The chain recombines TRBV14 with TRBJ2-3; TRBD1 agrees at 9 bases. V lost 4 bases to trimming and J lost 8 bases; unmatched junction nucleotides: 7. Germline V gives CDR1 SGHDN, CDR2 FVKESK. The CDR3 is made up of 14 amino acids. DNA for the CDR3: TGTGCCAGCAGCCTCAGGGACAGGGCATTTACGCAGTATTTT. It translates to CASSLRDRAFTQYF.

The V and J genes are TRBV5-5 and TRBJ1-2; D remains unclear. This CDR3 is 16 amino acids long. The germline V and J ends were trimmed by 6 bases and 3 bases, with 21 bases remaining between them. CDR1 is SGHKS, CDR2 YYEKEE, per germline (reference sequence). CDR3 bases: TGTGCCAGCAATCACTCTTCAGGCGGGGTCTACTATGGCTACACCTTC. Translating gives CASNHSSGGVYYGYTF.

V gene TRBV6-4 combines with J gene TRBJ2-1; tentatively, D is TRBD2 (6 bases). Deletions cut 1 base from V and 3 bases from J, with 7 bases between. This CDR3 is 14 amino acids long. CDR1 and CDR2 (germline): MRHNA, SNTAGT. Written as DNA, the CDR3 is TGTGCCAGCAGTGACTACGGGGGCTACAATGAGCAGTTCTTC. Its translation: CASSDYGGYNEQFF.

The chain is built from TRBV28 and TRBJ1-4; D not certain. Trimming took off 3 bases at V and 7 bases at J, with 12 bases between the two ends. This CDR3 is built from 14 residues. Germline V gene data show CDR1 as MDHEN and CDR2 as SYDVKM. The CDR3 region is CASSFVGSGEKLFF. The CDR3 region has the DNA TGTGCCAGCAGTTTTGTGGGGAGTGGTGAAAAACTGTTTTTT.

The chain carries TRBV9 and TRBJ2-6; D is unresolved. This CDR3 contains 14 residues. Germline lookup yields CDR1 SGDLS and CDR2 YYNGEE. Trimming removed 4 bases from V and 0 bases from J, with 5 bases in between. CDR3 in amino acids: CASSLSSGANVLTF. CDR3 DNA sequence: TGTGCCAGCAGCCTCTCCTCTGGGGCCAACGTCCTGACTTTC. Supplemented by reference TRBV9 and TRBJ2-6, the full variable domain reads DSGVTQTPKHLITATGQRVTLRCSPRSGDLSVYWYQQSLDQGLQFLIQYYNGEERAKGNILERFSAQQFPDLHSELNLSSLELGDSALYFCASSLSSGANVLTFGAGSRLTVL.

CDR3 residues: CATSSSRIGDAEQYF. In DNA, the CDR3 is TGTGCCACCAGCAGTTCTAGGATCGGTGACGCCGAGCAGTACTTC. The chain has TRBV15 and TRBJ2-7; D not certain. Per germline, CDR1 LNHNV and CDR2 YYDKDF (reference sequence). This CDR3 has 15 residues. Trimming pared 3 bases from V and 6 bases from J, leaving 18 bases between.

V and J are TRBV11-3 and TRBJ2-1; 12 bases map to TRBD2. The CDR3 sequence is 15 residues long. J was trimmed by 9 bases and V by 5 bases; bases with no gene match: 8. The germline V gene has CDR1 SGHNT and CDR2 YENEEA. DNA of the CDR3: TGTGCCAGCAGCCCCTCTAGCGGGGGGGCGGTTGAGCAGTTCTTC. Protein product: CASSPSSGGAVEQFF. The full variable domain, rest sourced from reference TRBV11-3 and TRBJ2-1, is EAGVVQSPRYKIIEKKQPVAFWCNPISGHNTLYWYLQNLGQGPELLIRYENEEAVDDSQLPKDRFSAERLKGVDSTLKIQPAELGDSAVYLCASSPSSGGAVEQFFGPGTRLTVL.

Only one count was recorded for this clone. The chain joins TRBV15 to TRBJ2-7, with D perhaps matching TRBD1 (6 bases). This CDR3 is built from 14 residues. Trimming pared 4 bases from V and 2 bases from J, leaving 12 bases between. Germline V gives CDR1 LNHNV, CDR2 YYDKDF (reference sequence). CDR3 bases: TGTGCCACCAGCACACGACAGGCGACCTACGAGCAGTACTTC. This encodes CATSTRQATYEQYF.

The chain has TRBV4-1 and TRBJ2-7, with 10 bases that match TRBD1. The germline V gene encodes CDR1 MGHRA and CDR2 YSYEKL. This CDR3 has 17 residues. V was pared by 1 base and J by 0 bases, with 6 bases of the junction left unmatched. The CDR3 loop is CASSQVEGQGISYEQYF. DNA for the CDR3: TGCGCCAGCAGCCAAGTGGAGGGACAGGGGATCTCCTACGAGCAGTACTTC.